This TCR beta chain originates from a study of T cell changes during pregnancy in multiple sclerosis. Losses at the gene ends were 0 bases for V and 8 bases for J; bases not matched to a gene: 4. Per the germline V gene, CDR1 is SGHRS and CDR2 is YFSETQ. The CDR3 contains 14 residues. This clone was seen just once. This table comes from immunoSEQ multiplex PCR, and its TCRdb copy is limited to in-frame clones, with some not included. The table includes fewer than 85,000 clones, 94% detected once. Sample: peripheral blood, taken in the third trimester of pregnancy. The chain carries TRBV5-1 and TRBJ2-1; 8 nucleotides agree with TRBD2. This TCR was sampled from a female donor with multiple sclerosis, enrolled in a pregnancy study. The CDR3 DNA follows: TGCGCCAGCAGCTTGGCGGGGGGGCCAGATGAGCAGTTCTTC. Amino acid sequence: CASSLAGGPDEQFF.